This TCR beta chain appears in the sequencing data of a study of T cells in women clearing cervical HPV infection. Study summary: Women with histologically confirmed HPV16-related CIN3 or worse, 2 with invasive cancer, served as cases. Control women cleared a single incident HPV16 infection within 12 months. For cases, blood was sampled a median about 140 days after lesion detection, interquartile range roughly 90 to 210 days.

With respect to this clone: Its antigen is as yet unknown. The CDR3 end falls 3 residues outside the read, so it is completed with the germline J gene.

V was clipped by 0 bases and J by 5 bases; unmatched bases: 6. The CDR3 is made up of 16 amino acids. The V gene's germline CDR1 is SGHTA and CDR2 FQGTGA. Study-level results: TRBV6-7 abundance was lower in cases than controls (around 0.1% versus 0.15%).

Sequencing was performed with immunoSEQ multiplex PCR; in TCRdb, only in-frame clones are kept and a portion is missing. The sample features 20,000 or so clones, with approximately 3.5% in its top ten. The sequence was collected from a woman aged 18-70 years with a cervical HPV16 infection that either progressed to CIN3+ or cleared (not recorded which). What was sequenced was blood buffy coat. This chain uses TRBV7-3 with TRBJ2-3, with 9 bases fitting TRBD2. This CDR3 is CASSLTSGSALDTQYF. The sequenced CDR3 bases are TGTGCCAGCAGCTTAACTAGCGGGAGTGCCTTAGATACG.